This T cell receptor beta chain emerged from a study of control samples from healthy donors and cancer patients. Germline assignment: CDR1 SQVTM and CDR2 ANQGSEA. CDR3 size: 13 residues. Trimming removed 7 bases at V and 3 bases at J, with 15 bases between. Here immunoSEQ multiplex PCR was the method, and the copy in TCRdb shows in-frame clones only, minus some. The sample contains approximately 100,000 clones, more than 75% of which appear only once. Sequenced input: blood. This chain links TRBV29-1 with TRBJ1-1; D is perhaps TRBD1 (5 bases). The clonotype was recovered from a man in his 60s in good health. The CDR3 sequence is CSAGRGKDTEAFF. The DNA of the CDR3 is TGCAGCGCGGGGAGGGGTAAGGACACTGAAGCTTTCTTT.